A single T cell receptor (beta chain) is shown here with its context. V gave up 7 bases and J gave up 4 bases, with 14 bases separating them. The CDR3 extends over 14 amino acids. CDR1 is LNHDA, CDR2 SQIVND, per germline (reference sequence). The record originates from a study of T-cell memory formation after mild COVID-19. Looking at the study overall: Largely donor-specific TCR clusters were found.

TCRdb recomputed calls from the 5' RACE reads with MiXCR, one row per CDR3 protein. Of over 500,000 distinct CDR3 sequences in the sample, roughly 17% were seen once. The source material was PBMCs or a T cell subset sorted from them (not recorded which). This chain uses TRBV19 with TRBJ1-5; a possible D gene is TRBD1 (6 bases). The TCR sequence derives from an adult woman who had mild COVID-19 (a few samples of this study predate the infection). Cell type and time point are not known. The CDR3 region is CASKTMDRNQPQHF. The CDR3 nucleotides read TGTGCCAGTAAGACCATGGACAGAAATCAGCCCCAGCATTTT.